Below, 7 T cell receptor beta chains from the same sample are listed, as sequenced in a study of T cell responses to AZD1222 COVID-19 vaccine. The protocol was immunoSEQ multiplex PCR, while the TCRdb copy is restricted to in-frame clones and leaves out a portion. Of approximately 46,000 clones in the sample, 70% to 90% were seen once. Specimen: peripheral blood, collected 28 days after the second AZD1222 dose. The receptors come from an adult who received the AZD1222 COVID-19 vaccine.

This chain uses TRBV10-1 with TRBJ2-7; 10 bases are shared with TRBD2. V lost 3 bases and J lost 6; bases outside the gene matches: 5. CDR1 and CDR2 from the germline V gene are WNHNN and SYGVQD (reference sequence). The CDR3 contains 14 residues. In DNA form, the CDR3 reads TGCGCCAGCAGTGAAGCTAGCGGGAGAGGCGAGCAGTACTTC. Translating it yields CASSEASGRGEQYF.

The chain uses TRBV3-1 (or the pseudogene TRBV3-2) and TRBJ2-1; perhaps TRBD2 as D (6 bases). Deletions cut 7 bases from V and 8 bases from J, with 18 bases between. The CDR3 spans 14 residues. Germline V gives CDR1 LGHDT, CDR2 YNNKEL (reference sequence). The CDR3 DNA follows: TGTGCCAGCACCCCCTCCGCGGGAACCCATGAGCAGTTCTTC. This sequence encodes CASTPSAGTHEQFF.

This chain uses TRBV12-3 or TRBV12-4 with TRBJ2-1; D may be TRBD1 (5 bases). V was clipped by 5 bases and J by 9 bases, with 8 bases between them. This CDR3 spans 11 amino acids. CDR3 region: CASSGAIEQFF. CDR3 nucleotide sequence: TGTGCCAGCAGTGGGGCGATTGAGCAGTTCTTC.

The CDR3 sequence is CASSPRLASTDTQYF. Here the CDR3 DNA reads TGTGCCAGTAGCCCCCGACTCGCGAGCACAGATACGCAGTATTTT. The chain joins TRBV19 to TRBJ2-3; D is undetermined. This CDR3 region has 15 residues. Trimming cost V 6 bases and J 0 bases, with 13 bases left between them. Germline V gives CDR1 LNHDA, CDR2 SQIVND (reference sequence).

V and J are TRBV28 and TRBJ1-5, with 8 bases aligning to TRBD1. Germline CDR1 and CDR2: MDHEN and SYDVKM. Trimming cost V 4 bases and J 6 bases; bases outside gene matches: 5. The CDR3 length is 14 residues. DNA for the CDR3: TGTGCCAGCAGTTCACAGGGGGACCCTCAGCCCCAGCATTTT. Translating it yields CASSSQGDPQPQHF.

V and J are TRBV28 and TRBJ1-4; D call uncertain. V was trimmed by 3 bases and J by 8 bases, leaving 13 bases between them. The CDR3 totals 14 residues. The germline gives CDR1 MDHEN, CDR2 SYDVKM. Here the CDR3 DNA reads TGTGCCAGCAGTTTCCCCGGGTTGAAAGAAAAACTGTTTTTT. This gives the protein CASSFPGLKEKLFF.

This chain links TRBV30 with TRBJ1-2; tentatively, D is TRBD1 (6 bases). Germline CDR1 and CDR2: GTSNPN and SVGIG (reference sequence). The CDR3 loop spans 14 amino acids. Trimming stripped 0 bases from V and 7 bases from J, with 15 bases between. The DNA of the CDR3 is TGTGCCTGGAGTGTACTACAGGGAGGAAGTGGCTACACCTTC. Translation: CAWSVLQGGSGYTF.